This is a list of T cell receptor beta chains from one sample in a study of cytotoxic CD8 clonotypes in ibrutinib-treated CLL. Repertoires were generated with immunoSEQ multiplex PCR, while TCRdb's copy carries only in-frame clones and drops some. The table lists 300,000 to 350,000 clones, around four fifths of them singletons. Sequences were derived from PBMCs, sampled before ibrutinib treatment. All receptors derive from a human donor with chronic lymphocytic leukemia. CDR3s include the opening cysteine and the closing phenylalanine or tryptophan. A D gene is named only where the DNA matches it firmly. Not all rows give a size; the values are once, few, many and, for expanded clones, a class.

D	V	size	J	length	DNA	CDR3
TRBD2	TRBV5-1	.	TRBJ2-7	15	TGCGCCAGCAGCTTGGAGCTAGCGGGAATGAACGAGCAGTACTTC	CASSLELAGMNEQYF
TRBD2	TRBV5-1	.	TRBJ2-1	17	TGCGCCAGCAGCTCCGGACTAGCGGGGAGCTCCTACAATGAGCAGTTCTTC	CASSSGLAGSSYNEQFF
.	TRBV28	.	TRBJ2-1	11	TGTGCCAGCAGTTCGGCAGGGAGGCAGTTCTTC	CASSSAGRQFF
.	TRBV30	.	TRBJ2-3	13	TGTGCCTGGAGGGGAAGAAGCACAGATACGCAGTATTTT	CAWRGRSTDTQYF
TRBD2	TRBV10-3	.	TRBJ2-1	17	TGTGCCATCAGTGACGTACTAGTGACTAGCGGGTTCGATGAGCAGTTCTTC	CAISDVLVTSGFDEQFF
.	TRBV7-9	.	TRBJ2-7	15	TGTGCCAGCAGCTCTCCCCTCAGGGGGGCCTACGAGCAGTACTTC	CASSSPLRGAYEQYF
.	TRBV5-4	.	TRBJ2-7	12	TGTGCCAGCAGCCGGAACCCCTACGAGCAGTACTTC	CASSRNPYEQYF
TRBD1	TRBV10-1	.	TRBJ1-2	14	TGCGCCAGCAGTGAGACGGGGACAGGGACTGGCTACACCTTC	CASSETGTGTGYTF
.	TRBV11-2	.	TRBJ2-4	14	TGTGCCAGCAGCTTAGAAGGCCCCAAAAACATTCAGTACTTC	CASSLEGPKNIQYF
.	TRBV19	.	TRBJ2-5	13	TGTGCCAGTAGTATTAGGGCCGAAGAGACCCAGTACTTC	CASSIRAEETQYF
.	TRBV28	few	TRBJ1-5	12	TGTGCCAGCGGCCGGGGCGATCAGCCCCAGCATTTT	CASGRGDQPQHF
.	TRBV7-2	.	TRBJ1-1	14	TGTGCCAGCAGCCCCCGCCTAGCGAACACTGAAGCTTTCTTT	CASSPRLANTEAFF
.	TRBV6-5	.	TRBJ2-1	13	TGTGCCAGCGGTCAAGGCCGAACCTCTACTCAGTTCTTC	CASGQGRTSTQFF
TRBD1	TRBV4-2	.	TRBJ2-7	16	TGTGCCAGCAGCCAAGATTGGGCAGGGACAGTCTACGAGCAGTACTTC	CASSQDWAGTVYEQYF
.	TRBV9	.	TRBJ2-7	15	TGTGCCAGCAGCGGAGATGGGGGGAGGACCTACGAGCAGTACTTC	CASSGDGGRTYEQYF
.	TRBV7-9	.	TRBJ2-5	19	TGTGCCAGCAGCTTAGTACCGGGTCGGGAAGCGGGTCTCCAAGAGACCCAGTACTTC	CASSLVPGREAGLQETQYF
.	TRBV4-1	few	TRBJ2-1	12	TGCGCCAGCAGCCAAGAATCCCCTGTGCAGTTCTTC	CASSQESPVQFF
.	TRBV4-3	.	TRBJ2-1	15	TGCGCCAGCAGCCTTGCGGGGAGCTCCTACAATGAGCAGTTCTTC	CASSLAGSSYNEQFF
.	TRBV29-1	.	TRBJ2-1	13	TGCAGCGTTGATCGGACCTCCTACAATGAGCAGTTCTTC	CSVDRTSYNEQFF
.	TRBV11-2	few	TRBJ2-7	14	TGTGCCAGCAGCTTAGAGGCGGGCTCCTACGAGCAGTACTTC	CASSLEAGSYEQYF